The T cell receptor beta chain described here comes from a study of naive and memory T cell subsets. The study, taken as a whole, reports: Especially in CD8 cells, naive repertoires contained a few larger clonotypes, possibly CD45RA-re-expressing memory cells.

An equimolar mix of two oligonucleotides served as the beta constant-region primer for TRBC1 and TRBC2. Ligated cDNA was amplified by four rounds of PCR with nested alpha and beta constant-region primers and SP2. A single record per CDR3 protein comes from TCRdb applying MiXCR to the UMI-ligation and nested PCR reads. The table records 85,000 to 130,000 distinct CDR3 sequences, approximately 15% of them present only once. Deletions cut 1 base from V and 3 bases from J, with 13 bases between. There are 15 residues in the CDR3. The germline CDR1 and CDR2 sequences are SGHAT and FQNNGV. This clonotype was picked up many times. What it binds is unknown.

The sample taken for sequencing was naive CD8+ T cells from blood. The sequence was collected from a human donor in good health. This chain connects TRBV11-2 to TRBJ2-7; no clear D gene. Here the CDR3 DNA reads TGTGCCAGCAGCTTAGGAGGTTCGCTTATCTACGAGCAGTACTTC. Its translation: CASSLGGSLIYEQYF.